What follows are 32 T cell receptor beta chains derived from one specimen sequenced in a study of T cells in Graves' hyperthyroidism and ophthalmopathy. It was RNA transcripts that yielded the amplified TCR beta CDR3 regions. TCR CDR3 underwent first-round RT-PCR with the HTBI primer set. TCRdb recomputed calls from the multiplex PCR reads with MiXCR, one row per CDR3 protein. The data contain more than 150,000 distinct CDR3 sequences, 15% to 20% of them singletons. The sequencing sample was made of blood. The origin of the receptors is a woman aged 45 to 65 with Graves' hyperthyroidism.

The chain joins TRBV2 to TRBJ1-2; 10 bases fit TRBD1. CDR3 length: 15 residues. Germline assignment: CDR1 SNHLY and CDR2 FYNNEI. Trimming at V came to 4 bases and at J to 6 bases, leaving 8 bases not matched to a gene. CDR3: CASSAAGGTGDGYTF. The CDR3 coding sequence is TGTGCCAGCAGTGCAGCGGGGGGGACAGGGGATGGCTACACCTTC.

This clonotype was found a few times. The chain combines TRBV29-1 with TRBJ2-7; 10 bases map to TRBD1. Germline CDR1 SQVTM, CDR2 ANQGSEA. J gave up 3 bases and V 0 bases, and 8 bases lay outside the gene matches. CDR3 length equals 16 residues. The CDR3 sequence is CSVEEVPGQGLYEQYF. CDR3 DNA: TGCAGCGTTGAAGAAGTACCGGGACAGGGGCTCTACGAGCAGTACTTC.

The chain combines TRBV6-1 with TRBJ1-4, with a tentative D call TRBD1 (6 bases). The germline V gene encodes CDR1 MNHNS and CDR2 SASEGT. The germline V and J ends were trimmed by 2 bases and 7 bases, with 17 bases remaining between them. The CDR3 extends over 16 amino acids. The CDR3 here is CASSESGGGAGEKLFF. The CDR3 nucleotides are TGTGCCAGCAGTGAAAGTGGCGGGGGCGCCGGTGAAAAACTGTTTTTT.

The sample holds many counts of this clonotype. The J gene is TRBJ1-4, the V gene TRBV3-1, with D possibly being TRBD1 (6 bases). This CDR3 contains 14 residues. Germline values: CDR1 LGHDT, CDR2 YNNKEL (reference sequence). V was shortened by 4 bases and J by 8 bases, with 14 bases between the two germline ends. Here the CDR3 DNA reads TGTGCCAGCAGCCCGGGGGCAGGGAGAGAAAAACTGTTTTTT. It is translated as CASSPGAGREKLFF.

This clonotype has more than one count but fewer than ten. In nucleotides, the CDR3 is TGTGCCAGCAGATACGGCAGTTCCTACGAGCAGTACTTC. Translation: CASRYGSSYEQYF. This chain uses TRBV27 with TRBJ2-7; D unresolved. The germline V gene encodes CDR1 MNHEY and CDR2 SMNVEV (reference sequence). V lost 6 bases, J lost 1 base, and 10 bases lay in between. The CDR3 spans 13 residues.

Ten or more counts support this clonotype. This chain connects TRBV2 to TRBJ2-7, with D unclear. The V gene's germline CDR1 is SNHLY and CDR2 FYNNEI. The CDR3 has 11 amino acids. Trimming left V 4 bases short and J 3 bases short, with 4 bases between. CDR3 region: CASSGRYEQYF. CDR3 sequence (DNA): TGTGCCAGCAGTGGGCGCTACGAGCAGTACTTC. Variable domain in full (rest from reference TRBV2 and TRBJ2-7): EPEVTQTPSHQVTQMGQEVILRCVPISNHLYFYWYRQILGQKVEFLVSFYNNEISEKSEIFDDQFSVERPDGSNFTLKIRSTKLEDSAMYFCASSGRYEQYFGPGTRLTVT.

This clonotype showed up just a few times. A much bigger clone sits one base away, suggesting this may be a read error. The conserved phenylalanine or tryptophan normally closing the CDR3 is absent here, so this likely arose from a read error. The V gene is TRBV19, the J gene TRBJ2-5; a possible D gene is TRBD1 (5 bases). Trimming cost V 6 bases and J 2 bases, with 7 bases left between them. The CDR3 covers 12 residues. Looked up from germline, CDR1 is LNHDA and CDR2 is SQIVND (reference sequence). CDR3 nucleotides: TGTGCCAGTAGCCCAGGGCAAGAGACCCAGTACTCC. This encodes CASSPGQETQYS.

Many counts were recorded for this clonotype. The chain links TRBV7-6 to TRBJ2-7; the D is unclear. The germline V gene has CDR1 SGHVS and CDR2 FNYEAQ. The CDR3 runs 14 residues. Trimming shortened V by 1 base and J by 0 bases, and 7 bases separated the two germline ends. The CDR3 sequence: CASSLEPSSYEQYF. In nucleotides, the CDR3 is TGTGCCAGCAGCTTAGAACCGAGCTCCTACGAGCAGTACTTC.

This clonotype was seen many times. This chain connects TRBV2 to TRBJ1-2; 8 bases are a match to TRBD1. Germline V gives CDR1 SNHLY, CDR2 FYNNEI. CDR3 length: 13 amino acids. The V gene end was trimmed by 8 bases and the J gene end by 2 bases; junction bases not matched to a gene: 4. CDR3: CASQRTGNYGYTF. As DNA, the CDR3 is TGTGCCAGCCAGCGGACAGGGAACTATGGCTACACCTTC.

This clonotype was observed a few times. CDR3 loop: CSATRDGNQPQHF. CDR3 nucleotides: TGCAGTGCCACACGGGACGGCAATCAGCCCCAGCATTTT. The chain couples TRBV20-1 to TRBJ1-5; tentatively, D is TRBD1 (5 bases). Looked up from germline, CDR1 is DFQATT and CDR2 is SNEGSKA (reference sequence). The V gene lost 6 bases and the J gene lost 2 bases, with 11 bases spanning the gap. The CDR3 consists of 13 residues.

A few counts support this clonotype. This chain uses TRBV5-5 with TRBJ1-6, with D possibly matching TRBD1 (5 bases). V was cut by 0 bases and J by 0 bases, with 10 bases left in between. Germline V gene data show CDR1 as SGHKS and CDR2 as YYEKEE (reference sequence). CDR3 size: 17 residues. CDR3: CASSLGGTSSYNSPLHF. Here the CDR3 DNA reads TGTGCCAGCAGCTTGGGAGGGACCAGCTCCTATAATTCACCCCTCCACTTT.

At least ten counts were recorded for this clonotype. This chain uses TRBV19 with TRBJ1-5; 9 bases line up with TRBD1. Trimming cost V 3 bases and J 5 bases; bases outside gene matches: 8. Germline V gene data show CDR1 as LNHDA and CDR2 as SQIVND (reference sequence). CDR3 length: 16 amino acids. The CDR3 region has the DNA TGTGCCAGTAGTATCAGGGGACAGGGTGGGGATCAGCCCCAGCATTTT. Amino acids: CASSIRGQGGDQPQHF.

This clonotype was found many times. The chain couples TRBV29-1 to TRBJ1-1; 7 nucleotides match TRBD1. The CDR3 has 14 amino acids. Losses at the gene ends were 8 bases for V and 4 bases for J; bases not matched to a gene: 13. The germline gives CDR1 SQVTM, CDR2 ANQGSEA. CDR3 nucleotides: TGCAGCCCTTCCCTTGACAGGGTTGGCACTGAAGCTTTCTTT. This gives the protein CSPSLDRVGTEAFF.

In this sample, this clonotype turned up many times. The rearrangement uses TRBV28 and TRBJ2-3; D remains ambiguous. V gave up 2 bases and J gave up 1 base, with 7 bases separating them. The CDR3 contains 14 residues. Germline V gene sequence: CDR1 MDHEN, CDR2 SYDVKM. The CDR3 nucleotides read TGTGCCAGCAGTTTAGTCCCACGCACAGATACGCAGTATTTT. Amino acids: CASSLVPRTDTQYF.

This clonotype was seen ten or more times. V and J are TRBV7-2 and TRBJ1-6; D not certain. V shed 1 base and J shed 13 bases, with 14 bases lying between them. This CDR3 has 14 residues. Germline V lookup: CDR1 SGHTA, CDR2 FQGNSA. CDR3 residues: CASSLGSGRPPLHF. The CDR3, as DNA: TGTGCCAGCAGCTTAGGTTCGGGGAGGCCTCCCCTCCACTTT. Complete variable domain (other parts from reference TRBV7-2 and TRBJ1-6): GAGVSQSPSNKVTEKGKDVELRCDPISGHTALYWYRQSLGQGLEFLIYFQGNSAPDKSGLPSDRFSAERTGGSVSTLTIQRTQQEDSAVYLCASSLGSGRPPLHFGNGTRLTVT.

V is TRBV14 and J is TRBJ1-4; D is possibly TRBD1 (5 bases). The CDR3 is made up of 15 amino acids. V lost 2 bases and J 5 bases, leaving 12 bases between the germline ends. The germline V gene has CDR1 SGHDN and CDR2 FVKESK. The CDR3 DNA sequence: TGTGCCAGCAGCCAACAGGACATTCCAAATGAAAAACTGTTTTTT. Its translation: CASSQQDIPNEKLFF. The full variable domain, with the rest looked up from reference TRBV14 and TRBJ1-4, is EAGVTQFPSHSVIEKGQTVTLRCDPISGHDNLYWYRRVMGKEIKFLLHFVKESKQDESGMPNNRFLAERTGGTYSTLKVQPAELEDSGVYFCASSQQDIPNEKLFFGSGTQLSVL.

This clonotype showed up many times. The chain joins TRBV5-8 to TRBJ1-6; D unclear. This CDR3 has 12 amino acids. Germline CDR1 reads SGHTS; CDR2 reads YDEGEE. V gave up 1 base and J gave up 16 bases, with 12 bases separating them. The CDR3 coding sequence is TGTGCCAGCAGCTTGAGCGGGCAGACGCTCCACTTT. Its translation is CASSLSGQTLHF.

This clonotype appeared many times. CDR3 sequence (DNA): TGCGCCAGCAGCCGCCTCGGACAGGGCGGGGAGACCCAGTACTTC. This gives the protein CASSRLGQGGETQYF. The gene calls are TRBV5-1 and TRBJ2-5, with 8 bases lining up with TRBD1. The CDR3 totals 15 residues. With 4 bases clipped from V and 5 bases from J, the junction kept 10 bases outside the gene matches. The germline CDR1 and CDR2 sequences are SGHRS and YFSETQ.

The table lists this clonotype with many counts. This chain connects TRBV19 to TRBJ2-3; D possibly corresponds to TRBD1 (5 bases). V lost 3 bases to trimming and J lost 5 bases, with 15 bases between them. Looked up from germline, CDR1 is LNHDA and CDR2 is SQIVND (reference sequence). This CDR3 has 15 amino acids. This CDR3 is CASSMGHQGLDTQYF. DNA of the CDR3: TGTGCCAGTAGTATGGGCCACCAGGGATTAGATACGCAGTATTTT.

This clonotype has just a few counts. The chain recombines TRBV19 with TRBJ1-5; 7 positions agree with TRBD1. Germline CDR1 is LNHDA and CDR2 is SQIVND (reference sequence). V dropped 7 bases and J dropped 5; count of bases not matched to a gene: 8. The CDR3 spans 14 residues. CDR3 sequence (DNA): TGTGCCAGTAAGACAGGGTCCCTGTATCAGCCCCAGCATTTT. Protein sequence: CASKTGSLYQPQHF.

This clonotype was recorded at least ten times. The gene calls are TRBV11-2 and TRBJ1-1; D gene ambiguous. This CDR3 is 13 amino acids long. The germline gives CDR1 SGHAT, CDR2 FQNNGV. Between the trimmed V and J ends, which lost 0 bases and 5 bases, there was a span of 7 bases. The CDR3 sequence: CASSLDPRTEAFF. The CDR3 bases are TGTGCCAGCAGCTTAGATCCAAGGACTGAAGCTTTCTTT.

This clonotype was recorded at least ten times. The chain carries TRBV19 and TRBJ1-6; D may be TRBD1 (5 bases). CDR3 length: 15 amino acids. CDR1 is LNHDA, CDR2 SQIVND, per germline (reference sequence). Trimming took off 5 bases at V and 2 bases at J, with 10 bases between the two ends. DNA for the CDR3: TGTGCCAGTAGTGGGGGACGGACCTATAATTCACCCCTCCACTTT. Translated, it gives CASSGGRTYNSPLHF. The entire variable domain, with the rest obtained from reference TRBV19 and TRBJ1-6, is as follows: DGGITQSPKYLFRKEGQNVTLSCEQNLNHDAMYWYRQDPGQGLRLIYYSQIVNDFQKGDIAEGYSVSREKKESFPLTVTSAQKNPTAFYLCASSGGRTYNSPLHFGNGTRLTVT.

This chain connects TRBV20-1 to TRBJ2-3; D perhaps matches TRBD1 (5 bases). From germline, CDR1 is DFQATT and CDR2 SNEGSKA (reference sequence). The germline V and J ends were trimmed by 3 bases and 3 bases, with 19 bases remaining between them. The CDR3 is made up of 16 amino acids. The CDR3: CSASSKGALKTDTQYF. CDR3 nucleotides: TGCAGTGCTAGTTCTAAAGGGGCGCTGAAAACAGATACGCAGTATTTT.

The chain is built from TRBV4-1 and TRBJ1-4; D call uncertain. V was trimmed by 4 bases and J by 5 bases, leaving 5 bases between them. This CDR3 is built from 12 residues. Germline CDR1 reads MGHRA; CDR2 reads YSYEKL. DNA of the CDR3: TGCGCCAGCAGCCCCTCCAATGAAAAACTGTTTTTT. This sequence encodes CASSPSNEKLFF.

In its sample, this clonotype was seen many times. This chain connects TRBV6-1 to TRBJ2-3; no clear D gene. Germline assignment: CDR1 MNHNS and CDR2 SASEGT. The CDR3 covers 12 residues. V lost 6 bases, J lost 5 bases, and 9 bases lay in between. The CDR3 is CASSPSGDTQYF. The CDR3 DNA follows: TGTGCCAGCAGCCCCTCGGGAGATACGCAGTATTTT.

This clonotype has a count of ten or more. V usage is TRBV18 and J usage is TRBJ2-3; D is unclear. The CDR3 is made up of 16 amino acids. Germline CDR1 and CDR2: KGHSH and LQKENI. The germline V and J ends were trimmed by 3 bases and 5 bases, with 18 bases remaining between them. The CDR3 sequence is CASSPGSARRGDTQYF. CDR3 coding DNA: TGTGCCAGCTCACCCGGCTCAGCTAGACGTGGAGATACGCAGTATTTT.

This clonotype appeared many times. The rearrangement joins TRBV2 to TRBJ2-2; D ambiguous. Germline assignment: CDR1 SNHLY and CDR2 FYNNEI. Trimming removed 4 bases from V and 0 bases from J, with 3 bases in between. The length of the CDR3 is 13 residues. For the CDR3, the DNA is TGTGCCAGCAGTGCCTCGAACACCGGGGAGCTGTTTTTT. This codes for CASSASNTGELFF.

In this sample, this clonotype turned up many times. V usage is TRBV6-5 and J usage is TRBJ1-2; D is possibly TRBD1 (5 bases). The CDR3 length is 14 residues. Per germline, CDR1 MNHEY and CDR2 SVGAGI. V was pared by 2 bases and J by 2 bases, with 9 bases between. CDR3 protein: CASSYRGRNYGYTF. In nucleotides, the CDR3 is TGTGCCAGCAGTTACCGGGGCCGGAACTATGGCTACACCTTC.

There are a few counts of this clonotype. J is TRBJ2-7 and V is TRBV10-3; D gene ambiguous. The CDR3 has 12 amino acids. In germline, CDR1 is ENHRY, CDR2 SYGVKD. The germline V and J ends were trimmed by 3 bases and 2 bases, with 5 bases remaining between them. CDR3 bases: TGTGCCATCAGTGACTCCACCTACGAGCAGTACTTC. Its translation: CAISDSTYEQYF.

This clonotype was observed at least ten times. This chain connects TRBV20-1 to TRBJ2-3, with TRBD2 matching over 7 bases. This CDR3 is built from 14 residues. The germline gives CDR1 DFQATT, CDR2 SNEGSKA (reference sequence). Losses at the gene ends were 4 bases for V and 4 bases for J; bases not matched to a gene: 8. The CDR3 coding sequence is TGCAGTGCTACGCGGGGGACGGGATCAGATACGCAGTATTTT. Its protein product is CSATRGTGSDTQYF.

Details on this clonotype: Germline and junction disagree at one end, which may indicate a read error. The J gene is TRBJ2-1, the V gene TRBV7-3, with D tentatively TRBD1 (6 bases). Germline lookup yields CDR1 SGHTA and CDR2 FQGTGA. CDR3 size: 14 residues. CDR3 nucleotide sequence: TGTGCCAGCAGCCAAACCGGGACAATCGATGAGCAGTCCTTC. It translates to CASSQTGTIDEQSF.

The chain employs TRBV6-5 and TRBJ2-7; TRBD1 agrees at 8 bases. Per the germline V gene, CDR1 is MNHEY and CDR2 is SVGAGI. V lost 0 bases to trimming and J lost 2 bases; unmatched junction nucleotides: 6. This CDR3 is 16 amino acids long. Here the CDR3 reads CASSYSRQGATYEQYF. Here the CDR3 DNA reads TGTGCCAGCAGTTACTCTCGGCAGGGGGCCACCTACGAGCAGTACTTC.